This is a list of T cell receptor beta chains from one sample in a study of blood T cell repertoires in COVID-19. Assay used: immunoSEQ multiplex PCR; TCRdb lists only in-frame clones, some missing. The data show about 260,000 clones, with around 87% seen just once and less than 1.6% held by the top ten. Sequenced sample: peripheral blood. The receptors here all came from a woman aged 40-49 years who had recovered from COVID-19. Each CDR3 is given without its conserved first and last residue. The order of the fields is V gene, D gene, clone size, CDR3 protein. D genes are given only for firm matches. Clone size appears in some rows only: once, few, many, or a class for an expanded clone.

TRBV2 | - | - | ASRPRGLLNEKLF
TRBV6-5 | TRBD1 | few | AIDRGLSGNTIY
TRBV11-2 | TRBD1 | - | ASRRTGGTGNTIY
TRBV30 | TRBD1 | - | AWGDRFNQPQH
TRBV19 | TRBD1 | - | ASTRTGGHLYGYT
TRBV3-1/TRBV3-2 | TRBD2 | - | ASSHRPSGGYTDTQY
TRBV4-1 | TRBD1 | - | ASSRTGAYGYT
TRBV30 | - | - | AWNPLSRGTNEKLF
TRBV29-1 | - | - | STPGRGGQF
TRBV10-2 | TRBD1 | - | ASSEFVTGASPLH
TRBV18 | TRBD2 | once | ASSPRTPTSGESTDTQY
TRBV2 | TRBD2 | - | AVLGGGNYNEQF
TRBV5-6 | TRBD1 | - | ASSLAGGTGSHEQY
TRBV10-3 | - | - | AITWTFNYGYT
TRBV4-2 | - | - | ASSREGGPRNTQY
TRBV13 | - | - | ASSPRGKSREQY
TRBV11-3 | TRBD2 | - | ASSLTGGYEQF
TRBV18 | TRBD1 | once | ASSTVSTDGTGTGANVLT
TRBV7-9 | TRBD2 | - | ASSPLAGATDTQY
TRBV5-1 | TRBD2 | - | ASNPMGGYNEQF
TRBV27 | - | once | ASSLSEAQETQY
TRBV7-9 | - | few | ASSPEVGRTYEQY
TRBV10-3 | TRBD1 | - | AISEDRGQPSGNTIY
TRBV2 | - | - | ASRSSGYEQY
TRBV5-5 | - | few | ASSLVWTENYGYT
TRBV10-2 | TRBD1 | - | ASRWTGGSAEAF
TRBV11-3 | - | - | ASSPGRGSAAGGSGNTIY
TRBV5-4 | - | - | ASSPTGNYGYT
TRBV11-2 | - | - | ASTPLTGIQETQY
TRBV12-5 | TRBD1 | - | ASGLGDSSGANVLT
TRBV10-3 | - | - | AIRGNTEAF
TRBV2 | TRBD1 | - | ASSERGRTEAF
TRBV6-2/TRBV6-3 | - | - | ASSYGDIYEQY
TRBV18 | TRBD1 | - | ASSPLVQGADGNTIY
TRBV5-1 | TRBD1 | - | ASSDRQGVDTEAF
TRBV6-5 | TRBD1 | - | ASRSGGTNYGYT
TRBV28 | - | - | ASSFYYLAPPYEQY
TRBV5-1 | - | - | ASSLRPGSSYNEQF
TRBV28 | - | - | ASSLWANTEAF
TRBV7-2 | TRBD1 | - | ASSPAGQGARETQY
TRBV7-2 | TRBD1 | - | ASSSRQGPWEKLF
TRBV18 | TRBD1 | - | ASASGGPQPQH
TRBV6-5 | - | - | ASRGGFSSNQPQH
TRBV6-4 | TRBD1 | - | ASRLDRGPQH
TRBV20-1 | - | - | SALNRAGYT
TRBV18 | TRBD1 | - | ASSPSWTGLPTNEKLF
TRBV5-4 | TRBD1 | - | ATSPGQGNYEQY
TRBV6-5 | - | - | ASNYRGESAF
TRBV19 | - | - | ASSSGVGNQPQH
TRBV5-8 | TRBD2 | few | ASSRLLTSGVAEGEQY
TRBV15 | - | few | ATRAGFGGTEAF
TRBV9 | - | - | ASSEYLTPYEQY
TRBV28 | - | once | ASSPFGPSYTGTGY
TRBV30 | - | - | AWSDGSIYEQY
TRBV6-5 | TRBD1 | - | ASSYLTGGALNEQF